This passage covers 30 T cell receptor beta chains from one sample sequenced in a study of vaccination and CD4 T cells after COVID-19. Once obtained from cultured CD4+ T cells, the DNA was sequenced using the Oncomine TCR Beta short-read assay. TCRdb re-analysed the PCR reads in MiXCR, keeping a single row per CDR3 protein. Here the sample spans 16,000 or so distinct CDR3 sequences, roughly 51% being singletons. Treatment denoted: roughly 10-day PBMC culture with coronavirus spike peptide pools or control peptides (ViraFEST assay). The antigens of these receptors remain unknown. The sequenced sample consisted of CD4+ T cells from blood, cultured in vitro. The receptors were gathered from a human donor who had recovered from COVID-19.

The chain joins TRBV7-9 to TRBJ1-2; D remains unclear. Trimming shortened V by 6 bases and J by 0 bases, and 8 bases separated the two germline ends. The germline CDR1 and CDR2 sequences are SEHNR and FQNEAQ (reference sequence). The CDR3 covers 13 residues. The CDR3 loop reads CASRSQTNYGYTF. CDR3 nucleotides: TGTGCCAGCAGATCCCAGACTAACTATGGCTACACCTTC.

This clonotype occurred a few times. The V call is TRBV2, the J call TRBJ2-3, with 7 bases matching TRBD1. Germline CDR1 reads SNHLY; CDR2 reads FYNNEI. There are 13 residues in the CDR3. The trim removed 9 bases at V and 0 bases at J, leaving 3 bases unmatched. CDR3 amino acids: CARDRASTDTQYF. CDR3 bases: TGTGCCAGAGACAGGGCTAGCACAGATACGCAGTATTTT.

The chain is built from TRBV6-2 or TRBV6-3 and TRBJ1-1, with D possibly being TRBD1 (6 bases). Germline V CDR1 and CDR2: MNHEY, SVGEGT. The V end was cut by 5 bases, the J end by 3 bases, with 13 bases between. The CDR3 totals 14 residues. The CDR3 coding sequence is TGTGCCAGCAGTAGGGGCCAGGGGTACACTGAAGCTTTCTTT. This encodes CASSRGQGYTEAFF.

V gene TRBV6-1 combines with J gene TRBJ2-1; D possibly corresponds to TRBD2 (5 bases). Germline CDR1 MNHNS, CDR2 SASEGT. The V gene lost 7 bases and the J gene lost 6 bases, with 19 bases spanning the gap. The CDR3 is made up of 15 amino acids. CDR3 amino acids: CASKSTLNEGNEQFF. Here the CDR3 DNA reads TGTGCCAGCAAATCGACCCTCAATGAGGGCAATGAGCAGTTCTTC.

The CDR3 here is CSARVGWRGEQYF. Written as DNA, the CDR3 is TGCAGTGCTAGAGTCGGGTGGAGGGGCGAGCAGTACTTC. The chain employs TRBV20-1 and TRBJ2-7; weak D call: TRBD2 (6 bases). The germline V gene encodes CDR1 DFQATT and CDR2 SNEGSKA (reference sequence). There are 13 residues in the CDR3. V lost 1 base, J lost 6 bases, and 13 bases lay in between.

The rearrangement uses TRBV9 and TRBJ2-1; TRBD2 might be the D (6 bases). V lost 4 bases and J 4 bases, leaving 15 bases between the germline ends. The CDR3 loop spans 15 amino acids. Germline values: CDR1 SGDLS, CDR2 YYNGEE. The DNA of the CDR3 is TGTGCCAGCAGCCCGGGGGTGAATACGTACAATGAGCAGTTCTTC. Translation: CASSPGVNTYNEQFF.

The chain has TRBV6-2 or TRBV6-3 and TRBJ1-1; D unresolved. With 0 bases removed from V and 1 base from J, the gap between germline ends came to 3 bases. The CDR3 totals 13 residues. Germline-derived CDR1 and CDR2 are MNHEY and SVGEGT. Here the CDR3 DNA reads TGTGCCAGCAGTTACTCAAGGAACACTGAAGCTTTCTTT. Translating gives CASSYSRNTEAFF.

This chain connects TRBV4-1 to TRBJ1-1, with a weak D call TRBD1 (6 bases). The V gene's germline CDR1 is MGHRA and CDR2 YSYEKL. The CDR3 runs 17 residues. Trimming stripped 1 base from V and 2 bases from J, with 17 bases between. The CDR3 DNA reads TGCGCCAGCAGCCAAGGTTGGACGCCGGGACAAAACACTGAAGCTTTCTTT. It yields the protein CASSQGWTPGQNTEAFF.

This chain joins TRBV18 and TRBJ1-1; TRBD1 matches 9 bases. Per germline, CDR1 KGHSH and CDR2 LQKENI. The junction had 7 bases not matched to a gene; V was cut back by 5 bases and J by 12 bases. CDR3 length equals 12 residues. CDR3 region: CASSTRDRDSFF. Written as DNA, the CDR3 is TGTGCCAGCTCAACAAGGGACAGGGATTCTTTCTTT.

This clonotype turned up a few times. The rearrangement joins TRBV29-1 to TRBJ1-5, with TRBD1 identical over 9 bases. Looked up from germline, CDR1 is SQVTM and CDR2 is ANQGSEA. V lost 6 bases, J lost 5 bases, and 5 bases stayed unmatched. The CDR3 extends over 13 amino acids. CDR3 nucleotide sequence: TGCAGCGTGAGGACAGGGGAGTATCAGCCCCAGCATTTT. Its protein product is CSVRTGEYQPQHF.

This clonotype was seen more than once but under ten times. This chain connects TRBV7-2 to TRBJ2-3; D is perhaps TRBD2 (6 bases). Germline V lookup: CDR1 SGHTA, CDR2 FQGNSA. Trimming took 4 bases from V and 8 from J, leaving 13 bases between them. This CDR3 comprises 13 residues. DNA for the CDR3: TGTGCCAGCAGCTCCCTTCAGGAGGGTACGCAGTATTTT. Protein product: CASSSLQEGTQYF.

This rearrangement joins TRBV7-3 to TRBJ2-3; TRBD2 agrees at 9 bases. This CDR3 region has 16 residues. V lost 4 bases to trimming and J lost 9 bases; unmatched junction nucleotides: 14. Germline-derived CDR1 and CDR2 are SGHTA and FQGTGA. CDR3 in DNA: TGTGCCAGCAGCTCCAGCGGGGGGCACCCCGGGGGCACGCAGTATTTT. Translation: CASSSSGGHPGGTQYF.

The chain links TRBV7-2 to TRBJ1-5; D gene uncertain. From germline, CDR1 is SGHTA and CDR2 FQGNSA. The CDR3 contains 15 residues. V gave up 3 bases and J gave up 3 bases, with 12 bases separating them. CDR3 coding DNA: TGTGCCAGCAGCTTCTCCCCAGCTAACAATCAGCCCCAGCATTTT. Translation: CASSFSPANNQPQHF. The full variable domain, its missing parts supplied by reference TRBV7-2 and TRBJ1-5, is GAGVSQSPSNKVTEKGKDVELRCDPISGHTALYWYRQSLGQGLEFLIYFQGNSAPDKSGLPSDRFSAERTGGSVSTLTIQRTQQEDSAVYLCASSFSPANNQPQHFGDGTRLSIL.

By sample fraction, this clonotype is medium-sized. This sequence joins TRBV12-3 or TRBV12-4 and TRBJ2-1, with 8 bases lining up with TRBD2. CDR3 length: 13 amino acids. J gave up 2 bases and V 9 bases, and 3 bases lay outside the gene matches. The CDR3 coding sequence is TGTGCCAGTGGGACTAGGACCTACAATGAGCAGTTCTTC. Its translation is CASGTRTYNEQFF.

The rearrangement joins TRBV6-4 to TRBJ2-2, with 8 bases matching TRBD2. This CDR3 has 15 residues. Germline V gene data show CDR1 as MRHNA and CDR2 as SNTAGT. V gave up 7 bases and J gave up 5 bases; unmatched junction bases: 9. The CDR3 region is CASMETGGVTGELFF. Written as DNA, the CDR3 is TGTGCCAGCATGGAGACGGGGGGGGTTACCGGGGAGCTGTTTTTT.

The table lists this clonotype with a few counts. CDR3 residues: CAISGGRQANTEAFF. The DNA of the CDR3 is TGTGCCATCAGTGGGGGGAGACAGGCGAACACTGAAGCTTTCTTT. This rearrangement joins TRBV10-3 to TRBJ1-1, with D possibly being TRBD1 (6 bases). CDR3 length equals 15 residues. The V and J ends lost 4 bases and 1 base respectively, with 13 bases between them. CDR1 and CDR2 (germline): ENHRY, SYGVKD.

The rearrangement uses TRBV6-5 and TRBJ1-1; 9 bases align to TRBD1. V gave up 0 bases and J gave up 4 bases; unmatched junction bases: 9. This CDR3 comprises 17 residues. Germline CDR1 is MNHEY and CDR2 is SVGAGI. CDR3 in amino acids: CASSYSGTGTGGTEAFF. The DNA for the CDR3 is TGTGCCAGCAGTTACTCAGGGACAGGGACGGGCGGCACTGAAGCTTTCTTT.

The CDR3 DNA is TGCAGTGCTAGAGATCGAGGGGGTGCCACTGAAGCTTTCTTT. It is translated as CSARDRGGATEAFF. The V call is TRBV20-1, the J call TRBJ1-1; D might be TRBD1 (6 bases). The CDR3 has 14 amino acids. V was cut by 0 bases and J by 4 bases, with 12 bases left in between. Germline CDR1 DFQATT, CDR2 SNEGSKA (reference sequence).

V and J are TRBV7-9 and TRBJ2-1; 14 bases match TRBD2. This CDR3 region has 18 residues. The germline gives CDR1 SEHNR, CDR2 FQNEAQ (reference sequence). V lost 3 bases, J lost 0 bases, and 4 bases stayed unmatched. The CDR3 DNA is TGTGCCAGCAGCTTCCGGACTAGCGGGGGGTCCTCCTACAATGAGCAGTTCTTC. Protein product: CASSFRTSGGSSYNEQFF.

The chain is built from TRBV7-2 and TRBJ1-2; D unclear. With 1 base removed from V and 8 bases from J, the gap between germline ends came to 17 bases. This CDR3 region has 15 residues. The germline V gene encodes CDR1 SGHTA and CDR2 FQGNSA. The CDR3 spells CASSLVGPPTRGYTF. CDR3 in DNA: TGTGCCAGCAGCTTAGTAGGGCCTCCAACCCGGGGCTACACCTTC.

The rearrangement uses TRBV12-3 or TRBV12-4 and TRBJ2-2; D may match TRBD1 or TRBD2 (5 bases each). The V end was cut by 2 bases, the J end by 5 bases, with 12 bases between. The CDR3 totals 15 residues. The CDR3 coding sequence is TGTGCCAGCAGTTTACGTCAGGGACGTACCGGGGAGCTGTTTTTT. Protein: CASSLRQGRTGELFF.

In this sample, this clonotype turned up once. The chain recombines TRBV19 with TRBJ2-1; 8 bases align to TRBD1. The V and J ends lost 10 bases and 8 bases, in that order; junction bases with no gene match: 13. Germline V gene sequence: CDR1 LNHDA, CDR2 SQIVND (reference sequence). CDR3 length: 14 residues. The CDR3 here is CATKFKDRVDEQFF. The CDR3 DNA reads as TGTGCCACCAAGTTTAAGGACAGGGTCGATGAGCAGTTCTTC. The full variable domain, rest sourced from reference TRBV19 and TRBJ2-1, is DGGITQSPKYLFRKEGQNVTLSCEQNLNHDAMYWYRQDPGQGLRLIYYSQIVNDFQKGDIAEGYSVSREKKESFPLTVTSAQKNPTAFYLCATKFKDRVDEQFFGPGTRLTVL.

CDR3 sequence: CASSSYLRDRAILADTQYF. CDR3 coding DNA: TGTGCCAGCAGTTCCTACCTCCGGGACAGGGCAATACTAGCGGATACGCAGTATTTT. The J gene is TRBJ2-3, the V gene TRBV6-5; 9 positions agree with TRBD1. V shed 4 bases and J 6 bases; nucleotides not matched to a gene: 20. The CDR3 totals 19 residues. Germline V gives CDR1 MNHEY, CDR2 SVGAGI.

This clonotype has more than one count but fewer than ten. The CDR3 reads CSARDWDPRGTEAFF. As DNA, the CDR3 is TGCAGTGCTAGAGATTGGGACCCACGAGGCACTGAAGCTTTCTTT. The J gene is TRBJ1-1, the V gene TRBV20-1; tentatively, D is TRBD1 (5 bases). Trimming shortened V by 0 bases and J by 4 bases, and 15 bases separated the two germline ends. Per the germline V gene, CDR1 is DFQATT and CDR2 is SNEGSKA (reference sequence). This CDR3 is built from 15 residues.

The chain employs TRBV6-2 or TRBV6-3 and TRBJ2-7; D remains ambiguous. The CDR3 runs 15 residues. The V gene lost 2 bases and the J gene lost 2 bases, with 13 bases spanning the gap. Germline assignment: CDR1 MNHEY and CDR2 SVGEGT. Written as DNA, the CDR3 is TGTGCCAGCAGTTACCCCGGTCTCAGAACCTACGAGCAGTACTTC. This codes for CASSYPGLRTYEQYF.

This clonotype appeared a few times. The J gene is TRBJ1-5, the V gene TRBV2, with 7 bases aligning to TRBD1. Per the germline V gene, CDR1 is SNHLY and CDR2 is FYNNEI. The J segment lost 0 bases and the V segment lost 5 bases, leaving 4 bases of the junction unmatched. This CDR3 is built from 15 residues. In DNA, the CDR3 is TGTGCCAGCAGTCTGGGACAGTATAGCAATCAGCCCCAGCATTTT. Translation gives CASSLGQYSNQPQHF.

In this sample, this clonotype turned up a few times. The rearrangement uses TRBV11-2 and TRBJ2-3; D may match TRBD1 or TRBD2 (5 bases each). CDR3 length: 15 residues. The germline CDR1 and CDR2 sequences are SGHAT and FQNNGV. Trimming took 1 base from V and 0 from J, leaving 8 bases between them. The CDR3 nucleotides are TGTGCCAGCAGCTTAGCGGGGACCAGCACAGATACGCAGTATTTT. It is translated as CASSLAGTSTDTQYF.

This clonotype came up once. V is TRBV4-3 and J is TRBJ1-1; D unresolved. The CDR3 has 15 residues. CDR1 is LGHNA, CDR2 YSLEER, per germline. Trimming shortened V by 0 bases and J by 5 bases, and 13 bases separated the two germline ends. CDR3 DNA: TGCGCCAGCAGCCAAGAGGCCCTTTTCGGGACTGAAGCTTTCTTT. Encoded protein: CASSQEALFGTEAFF.

The V call is TRBV30, the J call TRBJ2-5; no definite D call. V shed 2 bases and J shed 6 bases, with 22 bases lying between them. The CDR3 runs to 16 residues. Germline CDR1 is GTSNPN and CDR2 is SVGIG (reference sequence). As DNA, the CDR3 is TGTGCCTGGAGTCCCCCCGGAGAGCAGCTGCGGAAGACCCAGTACTTC. It yields the protein CAWSPPGEQLRKTQYF. Combining the CDR3 with reference TRBV30 and TRBJ2-5 gives the whole variable domain SQTIHQWPATLVQPVGSPLSLECTVEGTSNPNLYWYRQAAGRGLQLLFYSVGIGQISSEVPQNLSASRPQDRQFILSSKKLLLSDSGFYLCAWSPPGEQLRKTQYFGPGTRLLVL.

This clonotype has a handful of counts. This chain uses TRBV7-8 with TRBJ1-2; 9 nucleotides align to TRBD1. V shed 4 bases and J 8 bases; nucleotides not matched to a gene: 17. The CDR3 runs to 17 residues. The germline CDR1 and CDR2 sequences are SGHVS and FQNEAQ. The CDR3 DNA reads TGTGCCAGCAGCTCCCAAATAGGACAGGGGCCACGTCGGGGCTACACCTTC. Protein product: CASSSQIGQGPRRGYTF.